This TCR beta chain was retrieved from a study of cytomegalovirus exposure and HLA in healthy donors (dated by TCRdb to 2016 to 2017). Looking at the study overall: A later analysis indicated that the 95 to 150 validation repertoires were generated on the platform also employed for the approximately 670 repertoires of the first cohort. The study was designed to test whether signatures of past pathogen exposure could be identified by cataloging public T cell receptors. Besides the first cohort of 666 subjects, a separate validation cohort made up of 95 to 150 different subjects was used. High-throughput TCR immunosequencing, statistical association of individual TCRs with disease status, and machine learning were combined to predict cytomegalovirus infection status. On the study overall, not on this receptor specifically: The classifier was reported to diagnose cytomegalovirus status with high specificity and sensitivity in both the original and validation cohorts. The study gave a list of 150 to 200 TCR beta chains associated with cytomegalovirus. According to the authors, the approach could potentially be generalized to other disease states and immunological phenotypes. Subsequent analysis determined that TCRs grouped into clusters in the first cohort also showed a tendency toward co-occurrence across the 120 or so validation repertoires, and 85% to 95% of cluster scores exceeded 0. In vitro tests confirmed that a few of the cytomegalovirus-associated TCR beta chains recognize cytomegalovirus antigens. Most TCR sequences were seen in very few donors, while some public TCRs were found in many individuals. A later analysis had no HLA typing for the validation cohort, so co-occurrence there was scored across all 110 or so repertoires.

Separate from the approximately 700-subject first cohort, the validation cohort of roughly 120 subjects was the group to which the donors belonged. Libraries were made using the immunoSEQ multiplex PCR assay. The study's processing was this. A statistical classification framework was built for diagnosing cytomegalovirus status from the catalog of TCR beta chain sequences. The table comes from immuneACCESS by way of TCRdb, which keeps in-frame sequences with V and J called. Part of the clones is missing from these tables; in studies checked, under half for an unresolved V gene and the rest for unknown reasons. D and trimming were read from the DNA, whereas the V and J calls and clone size are those reported in that table. Across this sample there are 250,000 to 400,000 clones, with roughly 90% seen only once. The ten largest account for more than 0.95% of the sample. As for this clone: No cognate antigen has been identified for it. One base away there is no much larger clone; base qualities are not given.

The sequenced material came from PBMCs. This receptor was identified in a man aged 25 to 45 in good health and CMV-seronegative.

The nucleotide sequence is TGCGCCAGCAGCCCCGGACAGGGACACTACGAGCAGTACTTC. Translated, it gives CASSPGQGHYEQYF. The rearranged chain carries TRBV5-1 and TRBJ2-7, with 8 junctional bases fitting TRBD1. Here V drops 4 bases and J drops 3 bases, and the junction holds 6 bases not matched to any gene. Its CDR3 holds 14 amino acids, cysteine through phenylalanine. Just CDR3 DNA is preserved here, 42 bases in frame from base 1. The germline V gene yields SGHRS for CDR1 and YFSETQ for CDR2.